This T cell receptor (beta chain) was sequenced for a study of glioma-infiltrating T cells after dendritic cell vaccination. The time point was: after dendritic cell vaccination, including at tumor progression/relapse. The immunoSEQ assay amplified TCRB CDR3 from up to roughly 2 ug DNA. Measured with immunoSEQ multiplex PCR; TCRdb has only the in-frame clones, and not every one. In the table there are tens of thousands of clones, approximately 80% of which are singletons. V was pared by 6 bases and J by 5 bases, with 4 bases of the junction left unmatched. Germline V lookup: CDR1 MNHNS, CDR2 SASEGT. CDR3 length: 14 residues. This clone has just one count.

The chain combines TRBV6-1 with TRBJ1-5; TRBD1 agrees at 10 bases. The specimen comprised blood, sampled after dendritic cell vaccination. The clonotype comes from a human donor with glioblastoma. The CDR3 loop is CASRDRGRDQPQHF. The CDR3 DNA reads TGTGCCAGCAGGGACAGGGGGAGGGATCAGCCCCAGCATTTT.